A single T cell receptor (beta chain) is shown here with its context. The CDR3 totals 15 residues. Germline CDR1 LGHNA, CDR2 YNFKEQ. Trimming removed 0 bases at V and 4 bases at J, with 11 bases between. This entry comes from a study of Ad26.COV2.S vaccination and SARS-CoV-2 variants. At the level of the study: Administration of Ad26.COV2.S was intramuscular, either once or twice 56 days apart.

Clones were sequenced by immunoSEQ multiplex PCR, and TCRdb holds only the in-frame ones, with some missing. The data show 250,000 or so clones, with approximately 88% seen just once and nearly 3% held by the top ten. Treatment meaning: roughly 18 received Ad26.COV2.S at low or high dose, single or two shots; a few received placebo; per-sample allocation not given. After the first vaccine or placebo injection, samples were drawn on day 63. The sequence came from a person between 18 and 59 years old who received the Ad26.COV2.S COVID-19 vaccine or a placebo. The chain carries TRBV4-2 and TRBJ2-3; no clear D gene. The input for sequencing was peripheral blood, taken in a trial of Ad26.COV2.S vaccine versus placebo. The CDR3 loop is CASSQETHHPDTQYF. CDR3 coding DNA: TGTGCCAGCAGCCAAGAGACACACCACCCAGATACGCAGTATTTT.